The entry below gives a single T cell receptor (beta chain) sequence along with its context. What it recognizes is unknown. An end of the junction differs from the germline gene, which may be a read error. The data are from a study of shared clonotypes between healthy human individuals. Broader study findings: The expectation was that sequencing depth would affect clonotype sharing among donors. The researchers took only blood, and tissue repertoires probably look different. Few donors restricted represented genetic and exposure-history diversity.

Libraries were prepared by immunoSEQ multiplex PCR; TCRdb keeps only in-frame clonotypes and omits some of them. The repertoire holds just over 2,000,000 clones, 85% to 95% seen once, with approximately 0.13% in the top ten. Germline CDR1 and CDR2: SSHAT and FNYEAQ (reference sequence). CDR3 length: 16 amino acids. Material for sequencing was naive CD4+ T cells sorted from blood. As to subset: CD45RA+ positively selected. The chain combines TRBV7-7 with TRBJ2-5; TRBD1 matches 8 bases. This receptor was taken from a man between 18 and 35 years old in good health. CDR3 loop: CASSLGRTGFQETQYF. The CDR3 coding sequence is TGTGCTAGCAGCTTAGGACGGACAGGGTTCCAAGAGACCCAGTACTTC.